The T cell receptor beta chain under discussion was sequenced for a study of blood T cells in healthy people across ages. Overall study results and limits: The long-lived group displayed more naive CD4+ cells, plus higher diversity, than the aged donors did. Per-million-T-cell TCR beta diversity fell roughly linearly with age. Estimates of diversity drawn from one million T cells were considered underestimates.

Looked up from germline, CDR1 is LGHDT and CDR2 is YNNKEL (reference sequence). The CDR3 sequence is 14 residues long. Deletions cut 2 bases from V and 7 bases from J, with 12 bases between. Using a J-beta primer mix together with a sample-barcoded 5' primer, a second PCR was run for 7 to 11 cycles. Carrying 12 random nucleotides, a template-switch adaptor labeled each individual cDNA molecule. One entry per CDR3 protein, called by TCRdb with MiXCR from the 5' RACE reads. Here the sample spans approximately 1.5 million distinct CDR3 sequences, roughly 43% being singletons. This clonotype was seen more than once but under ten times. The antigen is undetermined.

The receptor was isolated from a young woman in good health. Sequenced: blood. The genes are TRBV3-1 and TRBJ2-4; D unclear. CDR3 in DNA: TGTGCCAGCAGCCAACACACGAACGGGAACATTCAGTACTTC. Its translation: CASSQHTNGNIQYF.